The text below deals with one T cell receptor beta chain. Its antigen is unknown. The sample belongs to a study of T-cell memory formation after mild COVID-19. Study conclusions and caveats: From day 15 to 85, contracting clones were balanced between CD4 and CD8, whereas later expanders leaned toward CD4+. Some responding clones appeared in pre-infection memory, suggesting cross-reactive memory joined.

The V and J ends lost 4 bases and 4 bases respectively, with 10 bases between them. Germline assignment: CDR1 SGHTA and CDR2 FQGNSA. CDR3 size: 14 residues. TCRdb itself ran the 5' RACE reads through MiXCR, one entry per CDR3 protein. The table has roughly 100,000 distinct CDR3 sequences, 13% seen once; the top ten hold about a quarter. This chain joins TRBV7-2 and TRBJ2-2; D is ambiguous. The receptor was isolated from an adult woman who had mild COVID-19 (a few samples of this study predate the infection). Cell type and time point are not known. Material: PBMCs or a T cell subset sorted from them (not recorded which). CDR3 DNA: TGTGCCAGCAGCTACGGACGGAGCACCGGGGAGCTGTTTTTT. It translates to CASSYGRSTGELFF.